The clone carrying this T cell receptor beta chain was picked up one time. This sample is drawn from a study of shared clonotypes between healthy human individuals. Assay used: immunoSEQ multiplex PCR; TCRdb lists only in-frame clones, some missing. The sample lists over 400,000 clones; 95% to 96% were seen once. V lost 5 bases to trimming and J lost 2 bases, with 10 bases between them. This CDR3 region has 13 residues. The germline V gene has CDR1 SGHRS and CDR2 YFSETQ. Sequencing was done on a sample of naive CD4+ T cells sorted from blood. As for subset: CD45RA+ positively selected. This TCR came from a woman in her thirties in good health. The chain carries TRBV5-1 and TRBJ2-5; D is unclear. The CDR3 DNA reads TGCGCCAGCAGAATCCACTCTCAAGAGACCCAGTACTTC. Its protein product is CASRIHSQETQYF.